Below, one T cell receptor beta chain is given with its context. A junction end diverges from the germline sequence, so it may reflect a read error. These data originate in a study of T cell responses to AZD1222 COVID-19 vaccine. In germline, CDR1 is SSHAT, CDR2 FNYEAQ (reference sequence). The CDR3 is 17 amino acids. The method was immunoSEQ multiplex PCR; TCRdb's version includes in-frame clones alone and lacks a portion of them. Here the sample spans about 81,000 clones, 92% being singletons. The sequencing used peripheral blood, collected on day 0 of AZD1222 vaccination. The J gene is TRBJ2-2, the V gene TRBV7-7; 7 bases are shared with TRBD2. This receptor was obtained from an adult in good health. DNA of the CDR3: TGTGCTAGCAGCCCCCACCCTAGGCGGGAGATTTCCGGGGAGCTGTTTTTT. Its translation: CASSPHPRREISGELFF.